This entry lists 7 T cell receptor beta chains sequenced from one sample in a study of blood T cell repertoires in COVID-19 (dated by TCRdb to about 2020). Receptor libraries were prepared by the immunoSEQ multiplex PCR assay. TCRdb retrieved this table from immuneACCESS and kept in-frame rearrangements only. Not all clones are present; in checked studies, unresolved V genes account for under half, and no reason is known for the remainder. The sample table lists approximately 350,000 clones, 83% of them with a count of one. Of the sample, over 4.5% falls within the top ten clones. The material sequenced was PBMCs or T cells enriched from blood (not recorded which). The receptor set was obtained from a woman between 50 and 59 years old who had recovered from COVID-19.

V and J are TRBV3-1 (or the pseudogene TRBV3-2) and TRBJ1-5; D may be TRBD1 (5 bases). CDR3 length equals 19 residues. Between the trimmed V and J ends, which lost 6 bases and 2 bases, there was a span of 26 bases. Germline-derived CDR1 and CDR2 are LGHDT and YNNKEL (reference sequence). The CDR3 nucleotides read TGTGCCAGCAGAGCAGAAGGTGTAGGGGTGTGGACGGGCAATCAGCCCCAGCATTTT. It is translated as CASRAEGVGVWTGNQPQHF.

V and J are TRBV19 and TRBJ1-2, with 9 nucleotides matching TRBD1. This CDR3 is 16 amino acids long. Germline V gives CDR1 LNHDA, CDR2 SQIVND (reference sequence). V lost 6 bases to trimming and J lost 4 bases; unmatched junction nucleotides: 12. CDR3 sequence: CASSPGTGYIRYGYTF. The CDR3 DNA follows: TGTGCCAGTAGCCCCGGGACAGGGTATATCCGCTATGGCTACACCTTC.

V gene TRBV27 combines with J gene TRBJ2-2; 7 positions agree with TRBD1. In germline, CDR1 is MNHEY, CDR2 SMNVEV (reference sequence). V was pared by 3 bases and J by 0 bases, with 1 base of the junction left unmatched. The CDR3 covers 15 residues. The CDR3 region has the DNA TGTGCCAGCAGTTTCGGGACAGCGAACACCGGGGAGCTGTTTTTT. This gives the protein CASSFGTANTGELFF.

The J gene is TRBJ2-1, the V gene TRBV5-8; 11 nucleotides line up with TRBD1. The V gene end was trimmed by 4 bases and the J gene end by 7 bases; junction bases not matched to a gene: 7. CDR3 size: 15 residues. Germline lookup yields CDR1 SGHTS and CDR2 YDEGEE. The CDR3 region is CASSTRDRGRNEQFF. For the CDR3, the DNA is TGTGCCAGCAGCACCCGGGACAGGGGGAGAAATGAGCAGTTCTTC. Full variable domain (missing parts from reference TRBV5-8 and TRBJ2-1): EAGVTQSPTHLIKTRGQQATLRCSPISGHTSVYWYQQALGLGLQFLLWYDEGEERNRGNFPPRFSGRQFPNYSSELNVNALELEDSALYLCASSTRDRGRNEQFFGPGTRLTVL.

This clone was counted a single time. The genes are TRBV7-6 and TRBJ1-3; 9 bases are a match to TRBD1. The J segment lost 1 base and the V segment lost 4 bases, leaving 11 bases of the junction unmatched. Germline lookup yields CDR1 SGHVS and CDR2 FNYEAQ. CDR3 size: 18 residues. Written as DNA, the CDR3 is TGTGCCAGCAGCTCGACAAGGACAGGGGCCCTTTCTGGAAACACCATATATTTT. Translated, it gives CASSSTRTGALSGNTIYF.

The chain has TRBV30 and TRBJ1-5; the D is unclear. This CDR3 is 12 amino acids long. V was pared by 2 bases and J by 5 bases, with 7 bases between. From germline, CDR1 is GTSNPN and CDR2 SVGIG (reference sequence). The CDR3 here is CAWSLAHQPQHF. CDR3 DNA: TGTGCCTGGAGTTTAGCACATCAGCCCCAGCATTTT.

The V call is TRBV19, the J call TRBJ2-3; D is unclear. The CDR3 consists of 13 residues. Germline V gene lookup returns CDR1 LNHDA and CDR2 SQIVND (reference sequence). Trimming removed 10 bases from V and 2 bases from J, with 13 bases in between. The CDR3 loop is CATKTHNTDTQYF. CDR3 coding DNA: TGTGCCACCAAGACACATAACACAGATACGCAGTATTTT.